This T cell receptor beta chain was recovered during a study of CD8+ T cells in alopecia areata. It was cDNA, reverse transcribed from extracted RNA, that served as the sequencing template. Generated by immunoSEQ multiplex PCR, the TCRdb table keeps only in-frame clones and is missing some. In the table there are roughly 190,000 clones, more than 50% of which are singletons. Treatment denoted: oral pan-JAK inhibitor, 5-10 mg twice daily. The authors sorted CD4+ and CD8+ T cells from PBMCs. Trimming removed 1 base from V and 4 bases from J; junction bases left unmatched: 3. From germline, CDR1 is GTSNPN and CDR2 SVGIG (reference sequence). This CDR3 contains 15 residues.

The rearrangement joins TRBV30 to TRBJ1-5; 11 bases are a match to TRBD1. This receptor was obtained from a human donor with alopecia areata. The material was CD4+ T cells sorted from blood, obtained at week 24, from a patient treated with tofacitinib. The CDR3 DNA is TGTGCCTGGAGTGGCCGGGACAGGGGGAATCAGCCCCAGCATTTT. It is translated as CAWSGRDRGNQPQHF.